This T cell receptor (beta chain) was identified during a study of somatic mutations in cytotoxic T cells in rheumatoid arthritis. Original processing notes: When patient CD8+ clones larger than 1% were compared with published virus-specific TCRB sequences, few matched. Using immunoSEQ multiplex PCR, the repertoire was profiled, and TCRdb retains in-frame clones only, with some absent. V, J and clone size are taken as reported in that table, and D and trimming were inferred from the DNA itself. The table records approximately 9,700 clones, just under 85% of them present only once. Note on this clone: Other nucleotide sequences in the sample specify the same CDR3.

The CD4+ and CD8+ fractions came from positive magnetic bead selection and were purity-checked by flow cytometry. The CDR3 consists of 15 residues. CDR1 SQVTM and CDR2 ANQGSEA come from the germline V gene. Trimming at V came to 6 bases and at J to 4 bases, leaving 13 bases not matched to a gene. The source is an adult with rheumatoid arthritis. The chain has TRBV29-1 and TRBJ2-5; TRBD1 matches at 8 bases. Sample: CD8+ T cells sorted from blood. The CDR3 DNA sequence: TGCAGCGTCGATACCCCCCCAGGGGGCCTAGAGACCCAGTACTTC. It is translated as CSVDTPPGGLETQYF.